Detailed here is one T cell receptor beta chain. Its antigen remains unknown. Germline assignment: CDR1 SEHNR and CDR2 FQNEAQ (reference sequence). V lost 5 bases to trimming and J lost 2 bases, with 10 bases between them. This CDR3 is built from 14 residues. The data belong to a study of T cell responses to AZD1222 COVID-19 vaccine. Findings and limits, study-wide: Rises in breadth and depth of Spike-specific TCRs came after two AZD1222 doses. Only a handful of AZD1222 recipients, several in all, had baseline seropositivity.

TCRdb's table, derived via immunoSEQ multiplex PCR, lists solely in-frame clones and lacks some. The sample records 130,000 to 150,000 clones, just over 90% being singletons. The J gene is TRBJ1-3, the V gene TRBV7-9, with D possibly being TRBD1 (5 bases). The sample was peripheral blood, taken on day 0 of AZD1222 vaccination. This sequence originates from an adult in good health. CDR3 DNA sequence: TGTGCCAGCAGCACCGAGGGGACTGGAAACACCATATATTTT. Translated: CASSTEGTGNTIYF.